This is a list of T cell receptor beta chains from one sample in a study of T cell repertoires in cytomegalovirus infection. Their antigen targets remain unknown. TCRdb passed the reads through MiXCR, listing each CDR3 protein once. Among about 60,000 distinct CDR3 sequences listed, 15% to 25% were seen once. The sequences come from CD8+ T cells from cultured PBMCs, collected from culture after CMV antigen stimulation. These receptors came from a human donor in good health (CMV status not recorded). Some clones in this sample may be carry-over from other donors' samples. Each CDR3 is given with its conserved first and last residue. D genes are given only for firm matches. Only part of the rows carry a size: once, few, many, or a class if the clone is expanded.

j_gene: TRBJ2-1
d_gene: TRBD2
v_gene: TRBV19
abundance: few
CDR3aa: CASSPRRELIEQFF
CDR3nt: TGTGCCAGTAGTCCCAGGCGGGAGCTGATTGAGCAGTTCTTC

j_gene: TRBJ1-1
d_gene: -
v_gene: TRBV25-1
abundance: -
CDR3aa: CASRSMNTEAFF
CDR3nt: TGTGCCAGCAGGTCCATGAACACTGAAGCTTTCTTT

j_gene: TRBJ2-7
d_gene: -
v_gene: TRBV15
abundance: -
CDR3aa: CATSARYSSYEQYF
CDR3nt: TGTGCCACCAGCGCCCGGTACAGTTCCTACGAGCAGTACTTC

j_gene: TRBJ2-5
d_gene: TRBD1
v_gene: TRBV7-2
abundance: few
CDR3aa: CASSSKDRGLKTQYF
CDR3nt: TGTGCCAGCAGCTCGAAGGACAGGGGCCTAAAGACCCAGTACTTC

j_gene: TRBJ2-1
d_gene: -
v_gene: TRBV12-3/TRBV12-4
abundance: -
CDR3aa: CASSPYGNEQFF
CDR3nt: TGTGCCAGCAGCCCTTATGGAAATGAGCAGTTCTTC

j_gene: TRBJ2-1
d_gene: TRBD2
v_gene: TRBV6-6
abundance: -
CDR3aa: CASSTPGLVPEQFF
CDR3nt: TGTGCCAGCAGTACGCCGGGACTAGTTCCTGAGCAGTTCTTC

j_gene: TRBJ1-2
d_gene: -
v_gene: TRBV9
abundance: -
CDR3aa: CASSVGPTGGYNYGYTF
CDR3nt: TGTGCCAGCAGCGTAGGCCCGACGGGGGGATATAACTATGGCTACACCTTC

j_gene: TRBJ2-6
d_gene: -
v_gene: TRBV30
abundance: -
CDR3aa: CAWSVGGANVLTF
CDR3nt: TGTGCCTGGAGTGTAGGAGGGGCCAACGTCCTGACTTTC

j_gene: TRBJ1-1
d_gene: -
v_gene: TRBV12-3/TRBV12-4
abundance: -
CDR3aa: CASSFWESTEAFF
CDR3nt: TGTGCCAGCAGTTTCTGGGAGTCCACTGAAGCTTTCTTT

j_gene: TRBJ1-1
d_gene: -
v_gene: TRBV12-3/TRBV12-4
abundance: -
CDR3aa: CASSFTAFF
CDR3nt: TGTGCCAGCAGTTTTACGGCTTTCTTT

j_gene: TRBJ1-1
d_gene: -
v_gene: TRBV4-1
abundance: few
CDR3aa: CASSRQDEAFF
CDR3nt: TGCGCCAGCAGCCGACAGGATGAAGCTTTCTTT

j_gene: TRBJ2-1
d_gene: TRBD2
v_gene: TRBV4-3
abundance: -
CDR3aa: CASSQDLRGLYNEQFF
CDR3nt: TGCGCCAGCAGCCAAGATCTGCGGGGACTATACAATGAGCAGTTCTTC

j_gene: TRBJ2-7
d_gene: TRBD2
v_gene: TRBV12-3/TRBV12-4
abundance: once
CDR3aa: CASSLRGRGGPYEQYF
CDR3nt: TGTGCCAGCAGTTTGAGGGGGCGGGGGGGCCCCTACGAGCAGTACTTC

j_gene: TRBJ2-7
d_gene: TRBD2
v_gene: TRBV11-1
abundance: many
CDR3aa: CASSYTLAGGTYEQYF
CDR3nt: TGTGCCAGCAGCTATACCTTAGCGGGGGGAACCTACGAGCAGTACTTC

j_gene: TRBJ2-1
d_gene: TRBD2
v_gene: TRBV7-2
abundance: -
CDR3aa: CASSLDASGRWSGDEQFF
CDR3nt: TGTGCCAGCAGCTTAGATGCGAGCGGGAGGTGGTCGGGTGATGAGCAGTTCTTC

j_gene: TRBJ1-1
d_gene: -
v_gene: TRBV7-8
abundance: -
CDR3aa: CASSRMNTEAFF
CDR3nt: TGTGCCAGCAGCAGGATGAACACTGAAGCTTTCTTT